This entry lists 25 T cell receptor beta chains sequenced from one sample in a study of identical twins. From the 5' RACE reads, TCRdb called clonotypes with MiXCR, one entry per CDR3 protein. Of just under 650,000 distinct CDR3 sequences listed, about 7.6% are singletons. The same sample was also studied in work on yellow fever vaccine responses in identical twins.

The sample comprised PBMCs. The source of these receptors is a woman under 30 in good health.

The sample holds many counts of this clonotype. The chain is built from TRBV7-9 and TRBJ2-1; possibly TRBD2 for D (6 bases). V lost 2 bases and J 2 bases, leaving 16 bases between the germline ends. Germline CDR1 SEHNR, CDR2 FQNEAQ (reference sequence). CDR3 length: 17 residues. This CDR3 reads CASSLRTTGVTYNEQFF. CDR3 nucleotide sequence: TGTGCCAGCAGCTTAAGAACGACGGGAGTGACCTACAATGAGCAGTTCTTC.

This clonotype was seen repeatedly, ten times or more. V usage is TRBV5-1 and J usage is TRBJ2-1; 7 bases fit TRBD2. Germline CDR1 reads SGHRS; CDR2 reads YFSETQ. This CDR3 is 17 amino acids long. Trimming cost V 6 bases and J 0 bases; bases outside gene matches: 12. The CDR3 is CASTSGASGVSYNEQFF. The CDR3 nucleotides read TGCGCCAGCACCTCCGGAGCGAGCGGGGTCTCCTACAATGAGCAGTTCTTC.

This clonotype was seen repeatedly, ten times or more. This chain connects TRBV27 to TRBJ2-1; no firm D call. The V end lost 2 bases, the J end lost 0 bases, and 11 bases lay between the germline ends. CDR1 is MNHEY, CDR2 SMNVEV, per germline (reference sequence). The CDR3 has 16 residues. The CDR3 DNA reads as TGTGCCAGCAGTTTAAATTGGCTGAGCTCCTACAATGAGCAGTTCTTC. Translated, it gives CASSLNWLSSYNEQFF.

At least ten counts were recorded for this clonotype. The chain carries TRBV3-1 and TRBJ1-1; D is ambiguous. The CDR3 has 16 amino acids. Trimming left V 0 bases short and J 1 base short, with 12 bases between. CDR1 is LGHDT, CDR2 YNNKEL, per germline (reference sequence). The CDR3 protein is CASSQESATPNTEAFF. The CDR3 coding sequence is TGTGCCAGCAGCCAAGAGTCAGCCACCCCGAACACTGAAGCTTTCTTT.

This clonotype was counted ten times or more. This sequence joins TRBV5-1 and TRBJ2-1, with unresolved D. This CDR3 has 13 amino acids. V was shortened by 0 bases and J by 4 bases, with 5 bases between the two germline ends. Germline V gene sequence: CDR1 SGHRS, CDR2 YFSETQ. This CDR3 is CASSLGAYNEQFF. CDR3 DNA: TGCGCCAGCAGCTTGGGAGCGTACAATGAGCAGTTCTTC.

Comment on this clonotype: A much larger clone differs from this one at a single base, so this may be a read error. This chain connects TRBV12-3 or TRBV12-4 to TRBJ2-7; D not certain. The CDR3 length is 15 residues. Trimming took off 7 bases at V and 0 bases at J, with 16 bases between the two ends. This chain's CDR3 is CASTKSGILSYEQYF. The CDR3 DNA sequence: TGTGCCAGCACCAAAAGTGGGATCCTCTCCTACGAGCAGTACTTC.

This clonotype has a count of ten or more. The chain combines TRBV29-1 with TRBJ1-1; tentative D call: TRBD1 (5 bases). The V gene's germline CDR1 is SQVTM and CDR2 ANQGSEA. The CDR3 is 14 amino acids. With 1 base removed from V and 2 bases from J, the gap between germline ends came to 11 bases. Here the CDR3 DNA reads TGCAGCGTTGAAGTCGCTGGGGCCAACACTGAAGCTTTCTTT. This codes for CSVEVAGANTEAFF. The whole variable domain, filled in from reference TRBV29-1 and TRBJ1-1, reads SAVISQKPSRDICQRGTSLTIQCQVDSQVTMMFWYRQQPGQSLTLIATANQGSEATYESGFVIDKFPISRPNLTFSTLTVSNMSPEDSSIYLCSVEVAGANTEAFFGQGTRLTVV.

J is TRBJ2-1 and V is TRBV4-1, with D possibly being TRBD2 (6 bases). Germline values: CDR1 MGHRA, CDR2 YSYEKL. Trimming took off 1 base at V and 9 bases at J, with 13 bases between the two ends. The CDR3 runs 14 residues. CDR3 sequence reads: CASSQAARRGEQFF. The CDR3 region has the DNA TGCGCCAGCAGCCAAGCGGCCCGGCGGGGTGAGCAGTTCTTC.

In this sample, this clonotype turned up many times. The genes are TRBV6-2 or TRBV6-3 and TRBJ2-7, with 11 nucleotides matching TRBD1. In germline, CDR1 is MNHEY, CDR2 SVGEGT. The CDR3 extends over 15 amino acids. Germline trimming cut 6 bases from V and 3 bases from J; bases unmatched to any gene: 7. The CDR3 spells CASRWDRGDHYEQYF. Written as DNA, the CDR3 is TGTGCCAGCAGATGGGACAGGGGGGACCACTACGAGCAGTACTTC.

The V and J genes are TRBV29-1 and TRBJ2-1, with 11 bases that match TRBD2. The germline V gene has CDR1 SQVTM and CDR2 ANQGSEA. The CDR3 totals 13 residues. J lost 12 bases, V lost 5 bases, and 9 bases had no gene match. The CDR3 DNA follows: TGCAGCGTTAAGGTAGCGGGGGGGCACGCGCAGTTCTTC. Encoded protein: CSVKVAGGHAQFF.

The V and J genes are TRBV3-1 and TRBJ1-2, with D uncertain. The germline gives CDR1 LGHDT, CDR2 YNNKEL (reference sequence). The CDR3 loop spans 12 amino acids. Deletions cut 5 bases from V and 2 bases from J, with 6 bases between. This chain's CDR3 is CASSARNYGYTF. CDR3 sequence (DNA): TGTGCCAGCAGCGCCAGGAACTATGGCTACACCTTC.

The rearrangement links TRBV7-3 to TRBJ2-2; TRBD1 is a possible D gene (5 bases). Per germline, CDR1 SGHTA and CDR2 FQGTGA. The CDR3 loop spans 14 amino acids. V shed 7 bases and J shed 5 bases, with 14 bases lying between them. The CDR3 DNA sequence: TGTGCCAGCACCCTTACTGGGGCGACCGGGGAGCTGTTTTTT. Encoded protein: CASTLTGATGELFF. Together with reference TRBV7-3 and TRBJ2-2, the CDR3 gives the full variable domain: GAGVSQTPSNKVTEKGKYVELRCDPISGHTALYWYRQSLGQGPEFLIYFQGTGAADDSGLPNDRFFAVRPEGSVSTLKIQRTERGDSAVYLCASTLTGATGELFFGEGSRLTVL.

This sequence joins TRBV3-1 and TRBJ2-2; 7 positions match TRBD1. CDR3 length: 15 amino acids. J was trimmed by 0 bases and V by 6 bases; bases with no gene match: 4. Germline values: CDR1 LGHDT, CDR2 YNNKEL (reference sequence). CDR3 in amino acids: CASRGTASNTGELFF. The CDR3 DNA is TGTGCCAGCAGGGGGACAGCCTCGAACACCGGGGAGCTGTTTTTT.

This chain links TRBV5-1 with TRBJ2-5, with D possibly TRBD2 on 6 matching bases. The CDR3 has 15 residues. CDR1 is SGHRS, CDR2 YFSETQ, per germline. The germline V and J ends were trimmed by 4 bases and 1 base, with 14 bases remaining between them. The CDR3 loop reads CASSPGTLSQETQYF. Here the CDR3 DNA reads TGCGCCAGCAGCCCCGGGACTCTCAGCCAAGAGACCCAGTACTTC.

This clonotype was counted only a few times. This chain uses TRBV15 with TRBJ1-4; D might be TRBD1 (6 bases). Germline CDR1 is LNHNV and CDR2 is YYDKDF (reference sequence). CDR3 length equals 17 residues. Deletions cut 5 bases from V and 0 bases from J, with 16 bases between. Here the CDR3 reads CATSGRTGASTNEKLFF. The CDR3 coding sequence is TGTGCCACCAGCGGGAGGACGGGGGCGTCAACTAATGAAAAACTGTTTTTT.

The chain recombines TRBV2 with TRBJ2-1; D call uncertain. CDR1 SNHLY and CDR2 FYNNEI come from the germline V gene. This CDR3 spans 14 amino acids. The V gene lost 1 base and the J gene lost 5 bases, with 9 bases spanning the gap. The CDR3 loop is CASSEELGNNEQFF. DNA for the CDR3: TGTGCCAGCAGTGAAGAGTTGGGGAACAATGAGCAGTTCTTC. Based on the CDR3 plus reference TRBV2 and TRBJ2-1, the full variable domain is EPEVTQTPSHQVTQMGQEVILRCVPISNHLYFYWYRQILGQKVEFLVSFYNNEISEKSEIFDDQFSVERPDGSNFTLKIRSTKLEDSAMYFCASSEELGNNEQFFGPGTRLTVL.

This clonotype was recorded at least ten times. An end of the junction does not agree with germline; a read error may underlie this. The rearrangement joins TRBV5-1 to TRBJ1-2; TRBD1 might be the D (5 bases). The CDR3 spans 14 residues. Germline lookup yields CDR1 SGHRS and CDR2 YFSETQ. The CDR3 DNA is TGCGCCAGCAGCTTGGAGACAGCTAAGTATGGCTACACCTTC. Translation gives CASSLETAKYGYTF.

The rearrangement uses TRBV7-8 and TRBJ2-1; TRBD2 aligns across 8 bases. CDR1 SGHVS and CDR2 FQNEAQ come from the germline V gene. The CDR3 is 15 amino acids. Trimming at V came to 2 bases and at J to 4 bases, leaving 4 bases not matched to a gene. CDR3 coding DNA: TGTGCCAGCAGCTTACTTAGCGGGAAATACAATGAGCAGTTCTTC. Residues: CASSLLSGKYNEQFF.

This clonotype was found a few times. The V call is TRBV15, the J call TRBJ2-7, with D possibly being TRBD1 (5 bases). This CDR3 is 13 amino acids long. CDR1 and CDR2 (germline): LNHNV, YYDKDF (reference sequence). The ends were cut back, 1 base at V and 4 bases at J, with 8 bases in the middle. The CDR3 nucleotides read TGTGCCACCAGCAGAGCGCCAGGGTACGAGCAGTACTTC. It specifies CATSRAPGYEQYF.

This sequence joins TRBV29-1 and TRBJ1-1, with a tentative D call TRBD1 (6 bases). CDR1 SQVTM and CDR2 ANQGSEA come from the germline V gene. Deletions cut 6 bases from V and 0 bases from J, with 11 bases between. This CDR3 has 13 residues. The CDR3 region is CSVGDTMNTEAFF. CDR3 nucleotide sequence: TGCAGCGTGGGGGACACTATGAACACTGAAGCTTTCTTT.

A few counts support this clonotype. The CDR3 is CASSISGSGSNEQFF. CDR3 nucleotide sequence: TGTGCCAGTAGTATATCGGGTAGCGGGAGCAATGAGCAGTTCTTC. The chain has TRBV19 and TRBJ2-1, with 9 bases lining up with TRBD2. V lost 2 bases, J lost 6 bases, and 5 bases stayed unmatched. The CDR3 covers 15 residues. The germline V gene encodes CDR1 LNHDA and CDR2 SQIVND (reference sequence).

The sample holds a few counts of this clonotype. The rearrangement links TRBV4-1 to TRBJ1-1, with 7 positions matching TRBD1. J was trimmed by 0 bases and V by 2 bases; bases with no gene match: 12. The CDR3 loop spans 18 amino acids. CDR1 and CDR2 (germline): MGHRA, YSYEKL. CDR3 DNA: TGCGCCAGCAGCCAATCTAATTTGGGACAGCTCATGAACACTGAAGCTTTCTTT. This encodes CASSQSNLGQLMNTEAFF.

V gene TRBV4-2 combines with J gene TRBJ1-2; D not certain. CDR1 is LGHNA and CDR2 is YNFKEQ in the germline V gene. There are 14 residues in the CDR3. Between the trimmed V and J ends, which lost 1 base and 3 bases, there was a span of 9 bases. CDR3 residues: CASSQAGTDYGYTF. In DNA, the CDR3 is TGTGCCAGCAGCCAAGCAGGAACGGACTATGGCTACACCTTC.

The J gene is TRBJ2-5, the V gene TRBV7-8; D remains ambiguous. Trimming removed 2 bases from V and 0 bases from J, with 10 bases in between. The CDR3 spans 15 residues. In germline, CDR1 is SGHVS, CDR2 FQNEAQ. DNA of the CDR3: TGTGCCAGCAGCTTATGGGATCACTACCAAGAGACCCAGTACTTC. Translated: CASSLWDHYQETQYF.

This clonotype was counted only a few times. The chain employs TRBV13 and TRBJ2-2; TRBD2 matches 13 bases. Trimming cost V 6 bases and J 5 bases; bases outside gene matches: 3. Germline V gene data show CDR1 as PRHDT and CDR2 as FYEKMQ (reference sequence). The CDR3 sequence is 15 residues long. The CDR3 is CASRPLAGGTGELFF. The CDR3 DNA sequence: TGTGCCAGCAGACCACTAGCGGGGGGGACCGGGGAGCTGTTTTTT.